This T cell receptor beta chain is drawn from a study of blood T cell repertoires in COVID-19. Turning to the study itself: Spain, Italy and the United States supplied samples that represented acute and convalescent COVID-19. T cells, B-cell-depleted T cells, or PBMCs supplied cDNA or gDNA.

Germline V lookup: CDR1 KGHSH, CDR2 LQKENI. Deletions cut 0 bases from V and 2 bases from J, with 20 bases between. This CDR3 is 18 amino acids long. A single count supports this clone. Clones were sequenced by immunoSEQ multiplex PCR, and TCRdb holds only the in-frame ones, with some missing. The sample consists of roughly 200,000 clones, 88% of them appearing once. This sequence originates from a woman aged 40-49 years who had recovered from COVID-19. The gene calls are TRBV18 and TRBJ2-7; possibly TRBD1 for D (5 bases). The sample was peripheral blood. The CDR3 loop reads CASSPPRVRDPSTYEQYF. The CDR3 bases are TGTGCCAGCTCACCACCCAGGGTTAGGGATCCAAGTACCTACGAGCAGTACTTC.